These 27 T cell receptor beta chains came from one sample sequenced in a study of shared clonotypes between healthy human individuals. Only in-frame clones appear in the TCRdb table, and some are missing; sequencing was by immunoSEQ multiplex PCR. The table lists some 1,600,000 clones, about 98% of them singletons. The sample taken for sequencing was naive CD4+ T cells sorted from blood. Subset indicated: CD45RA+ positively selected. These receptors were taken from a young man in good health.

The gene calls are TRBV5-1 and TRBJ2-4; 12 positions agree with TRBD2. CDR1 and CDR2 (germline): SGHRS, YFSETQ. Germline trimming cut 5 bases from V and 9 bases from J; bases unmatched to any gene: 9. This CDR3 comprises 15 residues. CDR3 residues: CASRLTSGSLGIQYF. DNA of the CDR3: TGCGCCAGCAGACTGACTAGCGGGAGTCTTGGCATTCAGTACTTC.

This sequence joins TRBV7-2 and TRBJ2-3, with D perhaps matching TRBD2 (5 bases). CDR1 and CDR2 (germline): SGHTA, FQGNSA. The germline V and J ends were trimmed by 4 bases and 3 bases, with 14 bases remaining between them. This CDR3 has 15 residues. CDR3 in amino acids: CASSSPGLGTDTQYF. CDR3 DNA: TGTGCCAGCAGCTCGCCGGGATTAGGTACAGATACGCAGTATTTT. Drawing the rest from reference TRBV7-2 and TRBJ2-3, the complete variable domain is GAGVSQSPSNKVTEKGKDVELRCDPISGHTALYWYRQSLGQGLEFLIYFQGNSAPDKSGLPSDRFSAERTGGSVSTLTIQRTQQEDSAVYLCASSSPGLGTDTQYFGPGTRLTVL.

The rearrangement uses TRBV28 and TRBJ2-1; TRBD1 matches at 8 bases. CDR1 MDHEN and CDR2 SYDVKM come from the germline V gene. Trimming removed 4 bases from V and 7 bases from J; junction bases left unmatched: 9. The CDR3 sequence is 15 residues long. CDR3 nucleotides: TGTGCCAGCAGTTCCAGGGGGCTCAATGGGAATGAGCAGTTCTTC. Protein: CASSSRGLNGNEQFF. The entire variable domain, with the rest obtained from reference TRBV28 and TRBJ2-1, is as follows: DVKVTQSSRYLVKRTGEKVFLECVQDMDHENMFWYRQDPGLGLRLIYFSYDVKMKEKGDIPEGYSVSREKKERFSLILESASTNQTSMYLCASSSRGLNGNEQFFGPGTRLTVL.

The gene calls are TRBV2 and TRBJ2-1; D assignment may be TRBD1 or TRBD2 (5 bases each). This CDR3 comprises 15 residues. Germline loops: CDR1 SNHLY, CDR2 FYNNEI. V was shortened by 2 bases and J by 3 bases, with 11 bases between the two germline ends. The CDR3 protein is CASSERGVGYNEQFF. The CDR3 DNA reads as TGTGCCAGCAGTGAAAGGGGAGTCGGCTACAATGAGCAGTTCTTC.

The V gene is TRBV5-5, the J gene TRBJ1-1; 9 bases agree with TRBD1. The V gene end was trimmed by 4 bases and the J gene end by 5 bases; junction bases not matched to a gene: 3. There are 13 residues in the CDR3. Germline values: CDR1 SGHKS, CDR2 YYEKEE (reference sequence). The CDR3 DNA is TGTGCCAGCAGCCAGACAGGGGGGACTGAAGCTTTCTTT. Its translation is CASSQTGGTEAFF.

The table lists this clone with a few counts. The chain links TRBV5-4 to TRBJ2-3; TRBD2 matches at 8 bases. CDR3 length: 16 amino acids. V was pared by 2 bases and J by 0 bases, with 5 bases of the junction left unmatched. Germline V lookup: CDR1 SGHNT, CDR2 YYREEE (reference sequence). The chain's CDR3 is CASSLYSGTSTDTQYF. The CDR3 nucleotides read TGTGCCAGCAGCTTATATAGCGGGACTAGCACAGATACGCAGTATTTT.

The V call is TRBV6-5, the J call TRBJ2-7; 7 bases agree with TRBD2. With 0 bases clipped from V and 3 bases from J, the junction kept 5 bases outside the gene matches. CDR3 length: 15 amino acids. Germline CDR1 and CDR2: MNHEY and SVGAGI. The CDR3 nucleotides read TGTGCCAGCAGTTACTCGGGCGGGAGCCTCTACGAGCAGTACTTC. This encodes CASSYSGGSLYEQYF.

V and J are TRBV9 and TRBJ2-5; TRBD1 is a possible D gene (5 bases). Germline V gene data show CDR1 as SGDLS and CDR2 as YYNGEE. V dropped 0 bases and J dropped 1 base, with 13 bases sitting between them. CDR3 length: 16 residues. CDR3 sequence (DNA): TGTGCCAGCAGCGTAGCATGGGGCCTATTCCAAGAGACCCAGTACTTC. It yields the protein CASSVAWGLFQETQYF.

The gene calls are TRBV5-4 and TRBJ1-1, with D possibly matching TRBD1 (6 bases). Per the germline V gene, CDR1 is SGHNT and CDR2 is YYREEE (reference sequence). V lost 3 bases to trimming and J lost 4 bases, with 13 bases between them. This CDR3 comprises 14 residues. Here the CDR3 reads CASSSNRVVTEAFF. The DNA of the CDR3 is TGTGCCAGCAGCTCGAACAGGGTCGTCACTGAAGCTTTCTTT. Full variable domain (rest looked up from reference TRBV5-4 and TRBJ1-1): ETGVTQSPTHLIKTRGQQVTLRCSSQSGHNTVSWYQQALGQGPQFIFQYYREEENGRGNFPPRFSGLQFPNYSSELNVNALELDDSALYLCASSSNRVVTEAFFGQGTRLTVV.

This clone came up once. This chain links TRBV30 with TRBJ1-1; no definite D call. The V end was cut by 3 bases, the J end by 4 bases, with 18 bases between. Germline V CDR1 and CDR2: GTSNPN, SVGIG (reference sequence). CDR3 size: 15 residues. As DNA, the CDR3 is TGTGCCTGGAGATCCTTCACAACGACTAGCACTGAAGCTTTCTTT. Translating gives CAWRSFTTTSTEAFF.

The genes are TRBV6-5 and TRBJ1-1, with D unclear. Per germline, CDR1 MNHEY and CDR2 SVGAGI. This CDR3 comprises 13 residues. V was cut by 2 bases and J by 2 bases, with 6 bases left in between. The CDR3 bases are TGTGCCAGCAGTTACACGGATAACACTGAAGCTTTCTTT. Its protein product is CASSYTDNTEAFF.

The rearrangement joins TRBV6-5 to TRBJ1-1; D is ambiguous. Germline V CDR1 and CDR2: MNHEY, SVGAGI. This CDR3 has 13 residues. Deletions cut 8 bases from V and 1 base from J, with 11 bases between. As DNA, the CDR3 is TGTGCCAGCCACATCTGGGGGAACACTGAAGCTTTCTTT. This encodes CASHIWGNTEAFF.

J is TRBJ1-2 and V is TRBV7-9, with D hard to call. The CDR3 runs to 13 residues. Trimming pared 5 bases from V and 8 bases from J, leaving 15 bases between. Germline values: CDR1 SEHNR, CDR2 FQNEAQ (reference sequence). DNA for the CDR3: TGTGCCAGCAGCAGAGGACCCGTTCTAGGCTACACCTTC. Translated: CASSRGPVLGYTF.

The CDR3 region has the DNA TGTGCCAGCAGTTGGGGGCTGGAATCTGGCTACACCTTC. Amino acids: CASSWGLESGYTF. The chain employs TRBV2 and TRBJ1-2, with D maybe TRBD1 (6 bases). Germline CDR1 and CDR2: SNHLY and FYNNEI. The CDR3 runs 13 residues. With 5 bases removed from V and 7 bases from J, the gap between germline ends came to 14 bases.

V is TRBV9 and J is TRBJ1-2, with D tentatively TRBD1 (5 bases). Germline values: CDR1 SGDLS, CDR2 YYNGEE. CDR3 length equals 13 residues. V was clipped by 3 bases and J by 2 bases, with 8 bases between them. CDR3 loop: CASSGQQNYGYTF. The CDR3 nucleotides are TGTGCCAGCAGCGGACAGCAAAACTATGGCTACACCTTC.

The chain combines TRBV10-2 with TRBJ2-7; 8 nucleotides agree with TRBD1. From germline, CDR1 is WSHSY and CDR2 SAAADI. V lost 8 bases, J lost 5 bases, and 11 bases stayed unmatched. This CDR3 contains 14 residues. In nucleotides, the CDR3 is TGCGCCAGCCAAGCGGACAGGGTGATCCACGAGCAGTACTTC. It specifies CASQADRVIHEQYF.

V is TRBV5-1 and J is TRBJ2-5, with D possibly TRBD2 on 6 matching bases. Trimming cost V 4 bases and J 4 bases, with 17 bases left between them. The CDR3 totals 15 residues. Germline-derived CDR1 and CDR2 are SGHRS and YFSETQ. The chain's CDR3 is CASSTTGTGGETQYF. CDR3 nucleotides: TGCGCCAGCAGCACTACCGGGACTGGGGGAGAGACCCAGTACTTC.

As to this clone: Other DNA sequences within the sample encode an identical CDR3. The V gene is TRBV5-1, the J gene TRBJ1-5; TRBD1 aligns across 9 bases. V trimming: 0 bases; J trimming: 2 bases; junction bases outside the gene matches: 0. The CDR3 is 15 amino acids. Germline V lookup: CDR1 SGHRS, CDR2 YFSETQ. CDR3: CASSLGQGGNQPQHF. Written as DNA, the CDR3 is TGCGCCAGCAGCTTGGGACAGGGGGGCAATCAGCCCCAGCATTTT. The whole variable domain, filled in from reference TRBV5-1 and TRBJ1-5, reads KAGVTQTPRYLIKTRGQQVTLSCSPISGHRSVSWYQQTPGQGLQFLFEYFSETQRNKGNFPGRFSGRQFSNSRSEMNVSTLELGDSALYLCASSLGQGGNQPQHFGDGTRLSIL.

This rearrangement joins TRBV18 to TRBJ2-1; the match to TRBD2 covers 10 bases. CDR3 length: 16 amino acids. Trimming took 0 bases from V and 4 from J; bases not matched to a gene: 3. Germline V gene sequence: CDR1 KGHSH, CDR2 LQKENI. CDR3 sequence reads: CASSPPTSGPYNEQFF. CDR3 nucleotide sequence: TGTGCCAGCTCACCACCGACTAGCGGGCCTTACAATGAGCAGTTCTTC.

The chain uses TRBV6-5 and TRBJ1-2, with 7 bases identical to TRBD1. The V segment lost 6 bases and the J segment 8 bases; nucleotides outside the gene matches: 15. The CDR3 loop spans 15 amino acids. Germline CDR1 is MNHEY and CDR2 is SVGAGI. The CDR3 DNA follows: TGTGCCAGCAGGTACGACAGGGCCCGGACAGTCGGCTACACCTTC. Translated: CASRYDRARTVGYTF.

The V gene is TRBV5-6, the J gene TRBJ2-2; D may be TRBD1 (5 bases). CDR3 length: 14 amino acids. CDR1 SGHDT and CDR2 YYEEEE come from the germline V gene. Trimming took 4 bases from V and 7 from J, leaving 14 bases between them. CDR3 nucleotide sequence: TGTGCCAGCAGCCCCGACAAGGGGAACGGGGAGCTGTTTTTT. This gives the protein CASSPDKGNGELFF.

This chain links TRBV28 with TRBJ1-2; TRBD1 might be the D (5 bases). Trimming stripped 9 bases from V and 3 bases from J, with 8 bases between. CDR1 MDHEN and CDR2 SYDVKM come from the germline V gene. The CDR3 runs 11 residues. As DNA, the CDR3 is TGTGCCAGTTCGGGACACTATGGCTACACCTTC. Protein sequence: CASSGHYGYTF.

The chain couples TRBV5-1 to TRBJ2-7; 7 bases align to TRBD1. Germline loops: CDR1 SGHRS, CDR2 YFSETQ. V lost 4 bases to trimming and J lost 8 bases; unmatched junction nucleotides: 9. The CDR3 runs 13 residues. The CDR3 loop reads CASSAAGTAKQYF. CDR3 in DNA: TGCGCCAGCAGCGCGGCCGGGACAGCCAAGCAGTACTTC.

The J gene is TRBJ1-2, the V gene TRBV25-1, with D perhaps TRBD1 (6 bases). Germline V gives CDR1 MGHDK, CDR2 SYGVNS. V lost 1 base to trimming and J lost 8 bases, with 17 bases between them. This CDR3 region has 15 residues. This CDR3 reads CASSEWQGLSGGYTF. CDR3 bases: TGTGCCAGCAGTGAATGGCAGGGGCTGTCGGGAGGCTACACCTTC.

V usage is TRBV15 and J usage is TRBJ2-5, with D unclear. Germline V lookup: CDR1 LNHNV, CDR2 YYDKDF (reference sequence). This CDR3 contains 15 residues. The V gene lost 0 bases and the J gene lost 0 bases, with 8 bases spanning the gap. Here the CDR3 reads CATSRDWGDQETQYF. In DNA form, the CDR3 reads TGTGCCACCAGCAGAGATTGGGGTGACCAAGAGACCCAGTACTTC.

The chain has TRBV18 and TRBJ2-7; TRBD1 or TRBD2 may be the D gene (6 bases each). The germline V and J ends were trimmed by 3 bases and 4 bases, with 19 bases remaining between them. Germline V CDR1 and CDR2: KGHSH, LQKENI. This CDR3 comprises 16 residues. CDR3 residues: CASSPPGARTRYEQYF. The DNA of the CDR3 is TGTGCCAGCTCACCCCCGGGGGCCCGGACAAGGTACGAGCAGTACTTC. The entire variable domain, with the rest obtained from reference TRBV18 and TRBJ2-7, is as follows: NAGVMQNPRHLVRRRGQEARLRCSPMKGHSHVYWYRQLPEEGLKFMVYLQKENIIDESGMPKERFSAEFPKEGPSILRIQQVVRGDSAAYFCASSPPGARTRYEQYFGPGTRLTVT.

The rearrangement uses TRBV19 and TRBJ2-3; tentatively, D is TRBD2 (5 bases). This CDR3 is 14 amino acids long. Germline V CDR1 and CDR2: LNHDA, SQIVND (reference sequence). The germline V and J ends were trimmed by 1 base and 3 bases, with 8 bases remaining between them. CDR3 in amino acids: CASSIVGLTDTQYF. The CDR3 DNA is TGTGCCAGTAGTATAGTTGGACTGACAGATACGCAGTATTTT. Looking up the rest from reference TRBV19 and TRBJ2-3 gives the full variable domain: DGGITQSPKYLFRKEGQNVTLSCEQNLNHDAMYWYRQDPGQGLRLIYYSQIVNDFQKGDIAEGYSVSREKKESFPLTVTSAQKNPTAFYLCASSIVGLTDTQYFGPGTRLTVL.